This paragraph covers one T cell receptor (beta chain) sequence. Its antigen is undetermined. Trimming took 2 bases from V and 8 from J, leaving 10 bases between them. The CDR3 is made up of 13 amino acids. Germline V CDR1 and CDR2: LGHNA, YSLEER. Measured with immunoSEQ multiplex PCR; TCRdb has only the in-frame clones, and not every one. Seen here are some 16,000 clones, about three quarters observed once, and the top ten hold roughly 9.2%. The sample is drawn from a study of immune cell composition in non-small cell lung cancer. Study observations and caveats: Clones >0.5% enriched in tumour were rarer in adenocarcinoma (roughly 35%) than squamous (around 75%).

Normal lung was sampled as far from the tumour as possible, at least 3 cm. The same specimen was also included in a second study, on CD4 T cells in lung cancer. From that second work: Patients' blood was tested for T-cell responses to mutation-encoded neoepitopes. Samples were tumor and non-adjacent lung from resected stage I-III patients. Patients had adenocarcinoma or squamous carcinoma and were aged 60 to 69.

Material for sequencing was non-adjacent lung tissue. V is TRBV4-3 and J is TRBJ2-1, with a weak D call TRBD2 (6 bases). The sequence was collected from a human donor with non-small cell lung cancer. CDR3 sequence reads: CASSQWASDEQFF. CDR3 nucleotides: TGCGCCAGCAGCCAATGGGCTAGCGATGAGCAGTTCTTC.